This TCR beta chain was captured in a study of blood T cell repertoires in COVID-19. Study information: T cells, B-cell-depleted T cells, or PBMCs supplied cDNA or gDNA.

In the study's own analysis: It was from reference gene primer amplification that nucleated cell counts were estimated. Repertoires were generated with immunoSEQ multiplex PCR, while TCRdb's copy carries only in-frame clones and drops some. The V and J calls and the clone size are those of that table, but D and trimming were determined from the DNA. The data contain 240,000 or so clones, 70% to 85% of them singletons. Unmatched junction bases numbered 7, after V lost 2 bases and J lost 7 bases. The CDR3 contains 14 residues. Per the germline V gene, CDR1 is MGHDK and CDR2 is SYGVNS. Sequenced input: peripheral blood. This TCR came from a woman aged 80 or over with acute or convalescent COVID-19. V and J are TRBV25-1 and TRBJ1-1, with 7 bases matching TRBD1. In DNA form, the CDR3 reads TGTGCCAGCAGTGAAGGAGGGGGCCCGCTTGAAGCTTTCTTT. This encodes CASSEGGGPLEAFF.